Detailed here is one T cell receptor beta chain. The sample originates from a study of cytomegalovirus exposure and HLA in healthy donors. In nominal health when sampled, donors likely had unrecorded immune exposures nonetheless. With 60 Vbeta and 13 Jbeta primers, the PCR was carried out. The data were produced by immunoSEQ multiplex PCR, yet TCRdb's version contains in-frame clones alone and is incomplete. The data show 150,000 to 200,000 clones, with around three quarters seen just once and approximately 3% held by the top ten. CDR1 MDHEN and CDR2 SYDVKM come from the germline V gene. This CDR3 spans 16 amino acids. V was cut by 5 bases and J by 4 bases, with 18 bases left in between.

The rearrangement links TRBV28 to TRBJ1-5; D not resolved. Sequences were obtained from PBMCs. The source is a male donor in good health and CMV-seronegative. CDR3 amino acids: CASSRRPVRGNQPQHF. The CDR3 bases are TGTGCCAGCAGTCGAAGGCCGGTCAGAGGGAATCAGCCCCAGCATTTT.